This record covers a single TCR beta chain. What it recognizes is unknown. From germline, CDR1 is SGHNT and CDR2 YYREEE (reference sequence). V shed 3 bases and J shed 6 bases, with 16 bases lying between them. This CDR3 has 14 amino acids. In the PCR, 60 Vbeta and 13 Jbeta primers were used. In the original analysis: The authors later counted roughly 76 million unique TCR beta chains, roughly 10 million of them shared. The method was immunoSEQ multiplex PCR; TCRdb's version includes in-frame clones alone and lacks a portion of them. V and J calls and clone size come straight from that table; D and trimming were deduced from the DNA. This repertoire shows about 120,000 clones, about four fifths found once; its top ten account for 3.5% to 4.5%. This sample was included in a study of cytomegalovirus exposure and HLA in healthy donors. Study at large: In an earlier analysis, 90 million to 130 million unique TCR beta sequences were found from 150 million to 200 million T cells.

Study results and limitations: Cytomegalovirus-associated status was assigned to about 160 TCR beta chains.

Sequencing was done on a sample of PBMCs. The chain combines TRBV5-4 with TRBJ2-7, with D possibly being TRBD2 (6 bases). This clonotype originated in a man aged 30 to 45 in good health and CMV-seropositive. CDR3 loop: CASSSASGVGEQYF. CDR3 DNA sequence: TGTGCCAGCAGCTCGGCCTCGGGGGTAGGCGAGCAGTACTTC.